This T cell receptor (beta chain) was recovered during a study of blood T cell repertoires in COVID-19. Study background: Sources were T cells, B-cell-depleted T cells, or PBMCs; the material itself was cDNA or gDNA.

The CDR3 loop spans 15 amino acids. The germline CDR1 and CDR2 sequences are SNHLY and FYNNEI. J lost 8 bases, V lost 4 bases, and 4 bases had no gene match. Participant ages covered roughly 18 to 90 years across about two dozen US areas. Cohort 3 donors were reported recovered after two negative PCRs, clearance, or symptom resolution. Authors' methods: Nucleated cell counts were estimated from reference gene primer amplification. Assay used: immunoSEQ multiplex PCR; TCRdb lists only in-frame clones, some missing. The V and J calls and clone size are taken from that table; D and trimming were inferred from the DNA. Seen here are under 200,000 clones, 88% observed once, and the top ten hold about 6.3%.

This chain joins TRBV2 and TRBJ2-1; 14 positions agree with TRBD2. This sequence was found in a woman aged 50 to 60 who had recovered from COVID-19. Sequences were obtained from PBMCs or T cells enriched from blood (not recorded which). The CDR3 bases are TGTGCCAGCAGTGTGACTAGCGGGGGGGCCTATGAGCAGTTCTTC. Protein sequence: CASSVTSGGAYEQFF.